This T cell receptor (beta chain) was retrieved from a study of OX40 agonist ivuxolimab in advanced cancers. Assay: immunoSEQ multiplex PCR; the TCRdb copy retains only in-frame clones and omits some. The sample records around 15,000 clones, over 75% being singletons. This CDR3 is 14 amino acids long. With V trimmed by 8 bases and J by 4 bases, 8 bases remained unmatched. Germline V gives CDR1 LNHDA, CDR2 SQIVND (reference sequence). The chain employs TRBV19 and TRBJ1-1, with 9 bases matching TRBD1. The sequence came from an adult with an advanced solid tumor such as melanoma, head and neck, liver or kidney cancer. This material consisted of CD4+ or CD8+ T cells sorted from blood, taken in a trial of the OX40 agonist ivuxolimab. The CDR3 region is CASGTGFFLTEAFF. For the CDR3, the DNA is TGTGCCAGTGGGACAGGGTTCTTTCTCACTGAAGCTTTCTTT.